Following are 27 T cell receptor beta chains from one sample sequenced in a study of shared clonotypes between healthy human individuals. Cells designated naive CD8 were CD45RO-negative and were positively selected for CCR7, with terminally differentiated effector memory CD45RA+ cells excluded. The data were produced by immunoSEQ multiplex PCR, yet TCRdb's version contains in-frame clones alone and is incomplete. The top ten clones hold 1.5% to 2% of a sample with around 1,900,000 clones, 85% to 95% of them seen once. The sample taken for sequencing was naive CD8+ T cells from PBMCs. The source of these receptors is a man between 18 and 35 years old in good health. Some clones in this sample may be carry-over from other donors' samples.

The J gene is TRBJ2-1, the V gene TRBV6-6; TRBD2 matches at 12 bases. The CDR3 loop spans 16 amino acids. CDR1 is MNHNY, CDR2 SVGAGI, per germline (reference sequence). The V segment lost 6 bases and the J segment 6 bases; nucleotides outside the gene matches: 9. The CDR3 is CASSKTSGRLTNEQFF. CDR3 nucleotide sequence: TGTGCCAGCAGCAAGACTAGCGGGAGACTTACCAATGAGCAGTTCTTC.

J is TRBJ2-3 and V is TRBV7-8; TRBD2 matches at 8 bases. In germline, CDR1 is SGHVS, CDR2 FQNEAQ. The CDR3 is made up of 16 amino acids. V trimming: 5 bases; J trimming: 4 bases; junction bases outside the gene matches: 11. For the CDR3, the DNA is TGTGCCAGCAGCGTCTTTACTAGCGGCCTGTCAGATACGCAGTATTTT. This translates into CASSVFTSGLSDTQYF.

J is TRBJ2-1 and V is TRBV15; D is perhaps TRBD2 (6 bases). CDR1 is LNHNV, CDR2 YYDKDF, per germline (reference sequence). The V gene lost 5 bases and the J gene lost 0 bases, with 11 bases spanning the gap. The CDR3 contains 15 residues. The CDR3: CATSRDSLSYNEQFF. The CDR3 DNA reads TGTGCCACCAGCCGGGACTCCCTCTCCTACAATGAGCAGTTCTTC.

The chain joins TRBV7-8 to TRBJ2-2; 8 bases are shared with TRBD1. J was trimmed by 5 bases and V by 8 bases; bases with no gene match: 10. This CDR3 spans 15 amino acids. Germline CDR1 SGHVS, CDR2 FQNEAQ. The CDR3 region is CASGLRTGLTGELFF. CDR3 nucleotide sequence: TGTGCCAGCGGACTGCGGACAGGGTTGACCGGGGAGCTGTTTTTT.

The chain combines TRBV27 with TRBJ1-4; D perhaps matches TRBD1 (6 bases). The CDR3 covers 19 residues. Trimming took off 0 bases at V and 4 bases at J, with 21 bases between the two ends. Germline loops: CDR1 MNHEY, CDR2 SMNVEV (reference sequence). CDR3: CASSLSKNPQGQFNEKLFF. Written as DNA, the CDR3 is TGTGCCAGCAGTTTATCCAAAAACCCCCAGGGGCAGTTTAATGAAAAACTGTTTTTT.

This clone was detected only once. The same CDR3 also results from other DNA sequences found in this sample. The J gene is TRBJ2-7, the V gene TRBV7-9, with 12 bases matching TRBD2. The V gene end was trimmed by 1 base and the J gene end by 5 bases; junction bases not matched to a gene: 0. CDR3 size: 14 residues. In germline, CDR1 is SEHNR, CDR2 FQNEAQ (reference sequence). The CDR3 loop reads CASSLGLAGDEQYF. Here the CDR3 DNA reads TGTGCCAGCAGCTTAGGACTAGCGGGAGACGAGCAGTACTTC.

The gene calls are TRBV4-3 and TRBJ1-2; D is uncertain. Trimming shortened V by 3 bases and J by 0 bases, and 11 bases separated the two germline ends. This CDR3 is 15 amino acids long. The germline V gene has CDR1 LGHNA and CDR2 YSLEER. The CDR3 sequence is CASSHTTGANYGYTF. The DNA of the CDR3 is TGCGCCAGCAGCCACACGACCGGGGCTAACTATGGCTACACCTTC.

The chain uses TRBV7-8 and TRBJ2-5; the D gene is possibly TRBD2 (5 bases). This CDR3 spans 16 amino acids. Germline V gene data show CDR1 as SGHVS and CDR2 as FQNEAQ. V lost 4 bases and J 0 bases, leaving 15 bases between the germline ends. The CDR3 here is CASSSRGWTDQETQYF. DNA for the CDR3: TGTGCCAGCAGCTCCCGAGGGTGGACCGACCAAGAGACCCAGTACTTC.

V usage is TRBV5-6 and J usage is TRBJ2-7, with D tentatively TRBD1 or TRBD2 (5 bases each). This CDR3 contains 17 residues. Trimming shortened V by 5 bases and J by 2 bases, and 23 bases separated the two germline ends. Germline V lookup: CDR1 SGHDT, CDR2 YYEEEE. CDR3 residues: CASSTSDFYGDPYEQYF. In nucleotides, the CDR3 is TGTGCCAGCAGTACCTCGGATTTTTACGGGGACCCCTACGAGCAGTACTTC. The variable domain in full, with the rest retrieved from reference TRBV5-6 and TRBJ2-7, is DAGVTQSPTHLIKTRGQQVTLRCSPKSGHDTVSWYQQALGQGPQFIFQYYEEEERQRGNFPDRFSGHQFPNYSSELNVNALLLGDSALYLCASSTSDFYGDPYEQYFGPGTRLTVT.

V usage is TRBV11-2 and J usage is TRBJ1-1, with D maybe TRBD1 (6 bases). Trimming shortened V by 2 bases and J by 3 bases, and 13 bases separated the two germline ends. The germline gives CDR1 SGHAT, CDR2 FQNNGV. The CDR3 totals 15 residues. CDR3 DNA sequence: TGTGCCAGCAGCTTACGGGGGGCTGGGGACACTGAAGCTTTCTTT. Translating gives CASSLRGAGDTEAFF. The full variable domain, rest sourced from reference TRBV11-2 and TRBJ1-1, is EAGVAQSPRYKIIEKRQSVAFWCNPISGHATLYWYQQILGQGPKLLIQFQNNGVVDDSQLPKDRFSAERLKGVDSTLKIQPAKLEDSAVYLCASSLRGAGDTEAFFGQGTRLTVV.

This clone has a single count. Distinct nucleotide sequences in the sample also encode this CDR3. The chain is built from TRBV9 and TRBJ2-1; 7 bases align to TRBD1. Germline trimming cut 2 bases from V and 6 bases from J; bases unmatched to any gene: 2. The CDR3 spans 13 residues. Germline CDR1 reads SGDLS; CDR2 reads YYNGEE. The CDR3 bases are TGTGCCAGCAGCGTGGCAGGGGGCAATGAGCAGTTCTTC. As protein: CASSVAGGNEQFF.

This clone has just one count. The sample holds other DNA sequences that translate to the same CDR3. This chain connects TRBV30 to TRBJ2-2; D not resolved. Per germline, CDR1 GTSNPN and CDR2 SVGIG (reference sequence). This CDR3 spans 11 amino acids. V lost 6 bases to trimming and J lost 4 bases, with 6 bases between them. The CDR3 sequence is CACPRTGELFF. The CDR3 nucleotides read TGTGCCTGCCCCCGCACCGGGGAGCTGTTTTTT.

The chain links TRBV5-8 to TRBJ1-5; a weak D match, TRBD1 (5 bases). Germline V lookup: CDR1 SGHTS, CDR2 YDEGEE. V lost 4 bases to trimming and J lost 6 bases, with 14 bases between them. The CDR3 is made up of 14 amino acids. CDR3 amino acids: CASSHARGVQPQHF. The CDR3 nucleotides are TGTGCCAGCAGCCACGCTAGAGGGGTTCAGCCCCAGCATTTT. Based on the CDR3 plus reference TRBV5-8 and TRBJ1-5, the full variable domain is EAGVTQSPTHLIKTRGQQATLRCSPISGHTSVYWYQQALGLGLQFLLWYDEGEERNRGNFPPRFSGRQFPNYSSELNVNALELEDSALYLCASSHARGVQPQHFGDGTRLSIL.

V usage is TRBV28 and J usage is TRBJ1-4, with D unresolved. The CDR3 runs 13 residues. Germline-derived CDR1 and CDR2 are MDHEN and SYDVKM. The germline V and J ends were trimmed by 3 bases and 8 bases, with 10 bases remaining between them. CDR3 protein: CASSFKGWEKLFF. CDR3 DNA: TGTGCCAGCAGTTTCAAGGGTTGGGAAAAACTGTTTTTT.

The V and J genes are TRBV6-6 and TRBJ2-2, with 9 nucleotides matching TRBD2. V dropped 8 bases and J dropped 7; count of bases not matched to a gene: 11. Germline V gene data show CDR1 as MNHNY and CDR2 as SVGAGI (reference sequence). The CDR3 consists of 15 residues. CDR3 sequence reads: CASSSGGRAGGELFF. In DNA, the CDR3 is TGTGCCAGCTCATCGGGCGGGAGGGCTGGCGGGGAGCTGTTTTTT.

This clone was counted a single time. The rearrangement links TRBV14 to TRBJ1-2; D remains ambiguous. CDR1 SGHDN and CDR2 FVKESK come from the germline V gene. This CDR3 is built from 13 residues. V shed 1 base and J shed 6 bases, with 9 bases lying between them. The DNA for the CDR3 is TGTGCCAGCAGCCAAGCTTTTCTGAATGGCTACACCTTC. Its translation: CASSQAFLNGYTF.

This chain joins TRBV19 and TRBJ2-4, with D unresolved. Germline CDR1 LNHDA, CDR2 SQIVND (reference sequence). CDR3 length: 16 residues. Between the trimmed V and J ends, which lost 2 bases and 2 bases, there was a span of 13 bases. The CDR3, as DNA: TGTGCCAGTAGTATACGAGAATTCAGGTCCAAAAACATTCAGTACTTC. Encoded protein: CASSIREFRSKNIQYF.

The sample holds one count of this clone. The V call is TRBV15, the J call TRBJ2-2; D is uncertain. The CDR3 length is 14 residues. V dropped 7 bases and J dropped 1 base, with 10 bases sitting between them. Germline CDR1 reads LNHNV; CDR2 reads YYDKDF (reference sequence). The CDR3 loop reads CATTSEWNTGELFF. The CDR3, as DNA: TGTGCCACCACCTCGGAGTGGAACACCGGGGAGCTGTTTTTT. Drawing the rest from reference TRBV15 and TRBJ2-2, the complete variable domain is DAMVIQNPRYQVTQFGKPVTLSCSQTLNHNVMYWYQQKSSQAPKLLFHYYDKDFNNEADTPDNFQSRRPNTSFCFLDIRSPGLGDTAMYLCATTSEWNTGELFFGEGSRLTVL.

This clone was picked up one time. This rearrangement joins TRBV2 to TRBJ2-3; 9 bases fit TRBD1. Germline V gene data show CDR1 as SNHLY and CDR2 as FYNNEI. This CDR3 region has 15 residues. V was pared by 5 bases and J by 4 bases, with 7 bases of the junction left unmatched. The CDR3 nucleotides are TGTGCCAGCAGTATCCGGGACAGGGAGTCAGATACGCAGTATTTT. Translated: CASSIRDRESDTQYF. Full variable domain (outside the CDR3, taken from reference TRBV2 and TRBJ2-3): EPEVTQTPSHQVTQMGQEVILRCVPISNHLYFYWYRQILGQKVEFLVSFYNNEISEKSEIFDDQFSVERPDGSNFTLKIRSTKLEDSAMYFCASSIRDRESDTQYFGPGTRLTVL.

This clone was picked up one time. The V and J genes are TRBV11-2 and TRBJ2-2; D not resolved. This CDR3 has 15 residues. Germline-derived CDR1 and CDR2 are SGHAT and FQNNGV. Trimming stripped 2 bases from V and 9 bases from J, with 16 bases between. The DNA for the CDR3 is TGTGCCAGCAGCTTACACTACGATCCAGGCCGGGAGCTGTTTTTT. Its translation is CASSLHYDPGRELFF.

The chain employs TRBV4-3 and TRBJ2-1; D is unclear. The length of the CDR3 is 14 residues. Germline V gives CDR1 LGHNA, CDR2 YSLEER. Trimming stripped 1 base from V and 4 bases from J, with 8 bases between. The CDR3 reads CASSQASVYNEQFF. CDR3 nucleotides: TGCGCCAGCAGCCAAGCATCAGTATACAATGAGCAGTTCTTC.

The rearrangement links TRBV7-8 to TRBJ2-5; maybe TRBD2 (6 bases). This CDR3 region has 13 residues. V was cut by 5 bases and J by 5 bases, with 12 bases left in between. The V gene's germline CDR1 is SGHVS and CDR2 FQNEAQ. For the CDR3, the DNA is TGTGCCAGCAGCGATGGGGGGTGGGAGACCCAGTACTTC. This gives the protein CASSDGGWETQYF.

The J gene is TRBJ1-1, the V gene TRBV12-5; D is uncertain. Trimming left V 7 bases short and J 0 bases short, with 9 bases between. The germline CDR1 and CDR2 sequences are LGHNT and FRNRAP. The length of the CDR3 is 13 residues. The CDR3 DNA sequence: TGTGCTAGTGCCCTGGCTATGAACACTGAAGCTTTCTTT. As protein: CASALAMNTEAFF.

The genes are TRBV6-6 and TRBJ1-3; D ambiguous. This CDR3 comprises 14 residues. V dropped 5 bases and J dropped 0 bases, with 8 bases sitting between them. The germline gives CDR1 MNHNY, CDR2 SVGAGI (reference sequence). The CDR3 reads CASSPGISGNTIYF. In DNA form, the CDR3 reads TGTGCCAGCAGTCCTGGGATCTCTGGAAACACCATATATTTT.

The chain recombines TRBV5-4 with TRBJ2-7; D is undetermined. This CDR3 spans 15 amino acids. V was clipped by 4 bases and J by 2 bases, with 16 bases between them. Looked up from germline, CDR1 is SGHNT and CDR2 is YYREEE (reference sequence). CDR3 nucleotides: TGTGCCAGCAGCCTGTCGGGTGGGATCGCCTACGAGCAGTACTTC. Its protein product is CASSLSGGIAYEQYF.

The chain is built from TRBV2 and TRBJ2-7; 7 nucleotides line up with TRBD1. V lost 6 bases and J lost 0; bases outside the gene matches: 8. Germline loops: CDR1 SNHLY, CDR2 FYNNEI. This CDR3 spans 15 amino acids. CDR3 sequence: CASRGEQGFSYEQYF. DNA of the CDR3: TGTGCCAGCAGGGGGGAACAGGGGTTCTCCTACGAGCAGTACTTC.

CDR3 nucleotides: TGTGCCAGCAGTTTATGGAGGGGGATTACTGAAGCTTTCTTT. The encoded protein is CASSLWRGITEAFF. The V call is TRBV28, the J call TRBJ1-1; possible D gene TRBD1, 6 bases. Trimming removed 0 bases from V and 5 bases from J, with 10 bases in between. CDR3 size: 14 residues. CDR1 is MDHEN and CDR2 is SYDVKM in the germline V gene. Filled out from reference TRBV28 and TRBJ1-1, the complete variable domain reads DVKVTQSSRYLVKRTGEKVFLECVQDMDHENMFWYRQDPGLGLRLIYFSYDVKMKEKGDIPEGYSVSREKKERFSLILESASTNQTSMYLCASSLWRGITEAFFGQGTRLTVV.